Each of the 9 T cell receptor beta chains below was sequenced from the same sample in a study of T cell responses to AZD1222 COVID-19 vaccine. This table comes from immunoSEQ multiplex PCR, and its TCRdb copy is limited to in-frame clones, with some not included. This table has roughly 150,000 clones, 75% to 90% appearing once. The sequencing here drew on peripheral blood, taken 28 days after the second AZD1222 dose. The receptors shown here come from an adult who received the AZD1222 COVID-19 vaccine.

The chain joins TRBV27 to TRBJ1-1; D is unclear. The CDR3 covers 13 residues. Germline V CDR1 and CDR2: MNHEY, SMNVEV (reference sequence). The V and J ends lost 6 bases and 0 bases respectively, with 8 bases between them. For the CDR3, the DNA is TGTGCCAGCAGGATTACTGTGAACACTGAAGCTTTCTTT. Translated, it gives CASRITVNTEAFF.

The chain has TRBV28 and TRBJ2-3; TRBD2 matches at 11 bases. CDR1 and CDR2 (germline): MDHEN, SYDVKM. The V and J ends lost 3 bases and 9 bases, in that order; junction bases with no gene match: 14. The CDR3 sequence is 17 residues long. The CDR3 is CASSLGVLAGVSWTQYF. CDR3 nucleotides: TGTGCCAGCAGTTTGGGGGTACTAGCGGGGGTCTCATGGACGCAGTATTTT.

There are a few counts of this clone. The chain links TRBV19 to TRBJ2-1; D is undetermined. The CDR3 has 12 residues. Germline V gives CDR1 LNHDA, CDR2 SQIVND (reference sequence). The ends were cut back, 8 bases at V and 8 bases at J, with 13 bases in the middle. CDR3 in amino acids: CASSPRRDEQFF. CDR3 bases: TGTGCCAGTTCCCCTCGTCGGGATGAGCAGTTCTTC.

V is TRBV18 and J is TRBJ2-5; D is undetermined. Trimming left V 3 bases short and J 5 bases short, with 7 bases between. Germline CDR1 KGHSH, CDR2 LQKENI. This CDR3 is built from 12 residues. For the CDR3, the DNA is TGTGCCAGCTCACCCCTGAAGGAGACCCAGTACTTC. Amino acids: CASSPLKETQYF.

The rearrangement uses TRBV29-1 and TRBJ1-5; 9 bases are a match to TRBD1. V lost 6 bases, J lost 9 bases, and 9 bases stayed unmatched. The germline CDR1 and CDR2 sequences are SQVTM and ANQGSEA. The CDR3 is 13 residues long. The CDR3 is CSVVQGADGPQHF. DNA of the CDR3: TGCAGCGTGGTACAGGGGGCGGATGGGCCCCAGCATTTT.

The rearrangement links TRBV4-1 to TRBJ1-1, with D unclear. Germline CDR1 is MGHRA and CDR2 is YSYEKL. Trimming pared 0 bases from V and 5 bases from J, leaving 19 bases between. This CDR3 has 17 amino acids. CDR3 sequence reads: CASSQDSGRPRGTEAFF. The CDR3 nucleotides are TGCGCCAGCAGCCAAGACTCCGGCAGGCCCCGTGGGACTGAAGCTTTCTTT.

V gene TRBV28 combines with J gene TRBJ1-6; TRBD1 aligns across 7 bases. The CDR3 totals 14 residues. J lost 7 bases, V lost 9 bases, and 9 bases had no gene match. The germline V gene has CDR1 MDHEN and CDR2 SYDVKM. CDR3 coding DNA: TGTGCCAGTAGGCTCCGGGACAGAAATTCACCCCTCCACTTT. Translated, it gives CASRLRDRNSPLHF.

This chain links TRBV19 with TRBJ1-4; D call uncertain. This CDR3 is built from 13 residues. The germline V gene has CDR1 LNHDA and CDR2 SQIVND (reference sequence). V shed 5 bases and J shed 4 bases, with 8 bases lying between them. The CDR3 region has the DNA TGTGCCAGTAGTGGCAGGCTTAATGAAAAACTGTTTTTT. Protein product: CASSGRLNEKLFF.

V usage is TRBV21-1 and J usage is TRBJ1-1; the DNA was not used to check the table's D call, TRBD1. TRBV21-1 is assigned pseudogene status. The CDR3 runs 17 residues. The chain's CDR3 is CASSAVRQLIMNTEAFF. The CDR3 DNA is TGTGCCAGCAGCGCAGTTCGACAGTTGATTATGAACACTGAAGCTTTCTTT.